What follows are 9 T cell receptor beta chains derived from one specimen sequenced in a study of fetal regulatory T cell absence and autoimmunity. TCRdb's table, derived via immunoSEQ multiplex PCR, lists solely in-frame clones and lacks some. The data contain 46,000 or so clones, roughly four fifths of them seen just once; the ten biggest clones take up 0.35% to 0.45%. The source material was cord blood. The source is a newborn boy with IPEX syndrome.

The gene calls are TRBV5-1 and TRBJ2-5, with D perhaps matching TRBD1 (6 bases). The CDR3 is 16 amino acids. Trimming cost V 7 bases and J 1 base, with 20 bases left between them. Germline V lookup: CDR1 SGHRS, CDR2 YFSETQ. Here the CDR3 reads CASSPHGRTAQETQYF. The CDR3 nucleotides are TGCGCCAGCTCGCCCCACGGCCGGACAGCCCAAGAGACCCAGTACTTC.

CDR3 coding DNA: TGTGCCAGTACCTCAGGGGTGCAGTTCTTC. It is translated as CASTSGVQFF. V usage is TRBV19 and J usage is TRBJ2-1; D might be TRBD1 (6 bases). CDR1 and CDR2 from the germline V gene are LNHDA and SQIVND (reference sequence). The length of the CDR3 is 10 residues. The V and J ends lost 7 bases and 12 bases respectively, with 10 bases between them.

The chain is built from TRBV10-3 and TRBJ2-1; D unclear. Germline CDR1 reads ENHRY; CDR2 reads SYGVKD. The CDR3 runs 16 residues. V was pared by 3 bases and J by 6 bases, with 18 bases between. The CDR3 protein is CAISEGGPLYRNEQFF. CDR3 DNA sequence: TGTGCCATCAGTGAAGGTGGGCCCTTATACCGCAATGAGCAGTTCTTC.

CDR3 amino acids: CASSLGHGRAYEQYF. In DNA, the CDR3 is TGTGCCAGCAGCTTAGGCCACGGTAGGGCCTACGAGCAGTACTTC. The chain has TRBV11-1 and TRBJ2-7; no definite D call. CDR1 and CDR2 from the germline V gene are SGHAT and FQDESV (reference sequence). This CDR3 contains 15 residues. V shed 1 base and J shed 2 bases, with 12 bases lying between them.

This chain uses TRBV4-2 with TRBJ1-2, with 7 bases identical to TRBD1. This CDR3 comprises 13 residues. Germline values: CDR1 LGHNA, CDR2 YNFKEQ. V was pared by 1 base and J by 4 bases, with 0 bases of the junction left unmatched. The CDR3 is CASSQGDSYGYTF. For the CDR3, the DNA is TGTGCCAGCAGCCAAGGGGACAGCTATGGCTACACCTTC.

The table lists this clone with a count of one. The rearrangement uses TRBV18 and TRBJ2-3, with unresolved D. Germline CDR1 reads KGHSH; CDR2 reads LQKENI. V was cut by 4 bases and J by 4 bases, with 9 bases left in between. CDR3 length: 13 amino acids. The CDR3: CASSRQVPDTQYF. The CDR3 DNA reads as TGTGCCAGCTCACGGCAGGTCCCAGATACGCAGTATTTT.

V is TRBV10-3 and J is TRBJ2-1; TRBD2 aligns across 7 bases. The CDR3 spans 14 residues. V shed 8 bases, J shed 0 bases, and the junction held 4 bases outside the gene matches. Germline V lookup: CDR1 ENHRY, CDR2 SYGVKD. Written as DNA, the CDR3 is TGTGCCATCTTAGCGGGTCCCTCCTACAATGAGCAGTTCTTC. Translation: CAILAGPSYNEQFF.

The CDR3 reads CAWSGGTGAYTDTQYF. Here the CDR3 DNA reads TGTGCCTGGAGTGGTGGGACAGGGGCGTACACAGATACGCAGTATTTT. The rearrangement links TRBV30 to TRBJ2-3; 10 bases agree with TRBD1. CDR1 is GTSNPN and CDR2 is SVGIG in the germline V gene (reference sequence). J was trimmed by 2 bases and V by 1 base; bases with no gene match: 6. The CDR3 has 16 residues. The variable domain in full, completed from reference TRBV30 and TRBJ2-3, reads SQTIHQWPATLVQPVGSPLSLECTVEGTSNPNLYWYRQAAGRGLQLLFYSVGIGQISSEVPQNLSASRPQDRQFILSSKKLLLSDSGFYLCAWSGGTGAYTDTQYFGPGTRLTVL.

This CDR3 is CASSLGQGEETQYF. In DNA, the CDR3 is TGCGCCAGCAGCTTGGGACAGGGGGAAGAGACCCAGTACTTC. The chain joins TRBV5-1 to TRBJ2-5, with 9 bases lining up with TRBD1. Germline CDR1 reads SGHRS; CDR2 reads YFSETQ. V trimming: 0 bases; J trimming: 3 bases; junction bases outside the gene matches: 0. The CDR3 contains 14 residues.